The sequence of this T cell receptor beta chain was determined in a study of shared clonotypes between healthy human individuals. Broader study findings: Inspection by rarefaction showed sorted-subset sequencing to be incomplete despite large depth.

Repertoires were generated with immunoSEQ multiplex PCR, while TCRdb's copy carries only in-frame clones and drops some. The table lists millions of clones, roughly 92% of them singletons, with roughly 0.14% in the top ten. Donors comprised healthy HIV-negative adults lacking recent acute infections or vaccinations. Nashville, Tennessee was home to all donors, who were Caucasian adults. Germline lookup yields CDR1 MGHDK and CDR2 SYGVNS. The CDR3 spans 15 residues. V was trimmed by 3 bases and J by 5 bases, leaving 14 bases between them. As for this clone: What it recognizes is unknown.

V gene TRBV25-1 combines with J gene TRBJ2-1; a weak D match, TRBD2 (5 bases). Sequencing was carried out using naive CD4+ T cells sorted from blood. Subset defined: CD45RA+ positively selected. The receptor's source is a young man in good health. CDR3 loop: CASSDSGKADNEQFF. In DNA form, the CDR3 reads TGTGCCAGCAGTGATTCGGGGAAGGCGGACAATGAGCAGTTCTTC. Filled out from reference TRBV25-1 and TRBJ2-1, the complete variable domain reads EADIYQTPRYLVIGTGKKITLECSQTMGHDKMYWYQQDPGMELHLIHYSYGVNSTEKGDLSSESTVSRIRTEHFPLTLESARPSHTSQYLCASSDSGKADNEQFFGPGTRLTVL.